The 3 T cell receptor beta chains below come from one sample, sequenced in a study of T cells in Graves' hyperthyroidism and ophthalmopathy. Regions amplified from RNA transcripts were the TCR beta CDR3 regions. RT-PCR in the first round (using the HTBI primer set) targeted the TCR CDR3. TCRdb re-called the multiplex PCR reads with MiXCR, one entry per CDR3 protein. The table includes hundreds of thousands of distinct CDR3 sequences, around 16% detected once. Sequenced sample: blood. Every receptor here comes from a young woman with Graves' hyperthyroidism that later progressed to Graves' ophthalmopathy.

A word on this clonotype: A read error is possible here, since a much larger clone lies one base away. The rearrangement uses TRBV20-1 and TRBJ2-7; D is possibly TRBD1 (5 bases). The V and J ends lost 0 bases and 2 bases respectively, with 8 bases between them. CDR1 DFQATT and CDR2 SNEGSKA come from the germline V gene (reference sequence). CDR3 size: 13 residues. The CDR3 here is CSARDRQPYEQYF. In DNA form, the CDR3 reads TGCAGTGCTAGAGACAGACAGCCCTACGAGCAGTACTTC.

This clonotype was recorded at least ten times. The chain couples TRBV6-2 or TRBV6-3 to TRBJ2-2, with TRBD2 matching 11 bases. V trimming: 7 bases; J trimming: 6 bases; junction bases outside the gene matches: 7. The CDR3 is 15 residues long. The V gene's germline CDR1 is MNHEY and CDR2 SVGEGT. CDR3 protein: CASTQTSGTPGELFF. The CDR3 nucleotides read TGTGCCAGCACCCAGACTAGCGGGACGCCCGGGGAGCTGTTTTTT.

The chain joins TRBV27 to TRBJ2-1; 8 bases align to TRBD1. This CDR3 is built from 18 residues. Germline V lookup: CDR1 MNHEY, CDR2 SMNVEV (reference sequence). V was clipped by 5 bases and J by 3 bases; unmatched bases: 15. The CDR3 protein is CASSDRQPDRDHYNEQFF. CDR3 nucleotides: TGTGCCAGCAGTGATCGCCAACCGGACAGGGACCACTACAATGAGCAGTTCTTC.